Below, one T cell receptor beta chain is given with its context. What it binds is unknown. V was pared by 3 bases and J by 4 bases, with 6 bases of the junction left unmatched. The CDR3 extends over 14 amino acids. Germline CDR1 is SGHNT and CDR2 is YYREEE (reference sequence). The data are from a study of cytomegalovirus exposure and HLA in healthy donors. The wider study: A data release that came early held around 85 million unique TCRs from HLA-typed donors.

General study points: Sequencing depth roughly uniform across donors was assumed in presence/absence analyses.

PCR primers comprised 60 Vbeta and 13 Jbeta primers. Per the authors' pipeline: An analysis performed later counted roughly 79 million unique TCR beta chains (approximately 10 million of them shared). The protocol was immunoSEQ multiplex PCR, while the TCRdb copy is restricted to in-frame clones and leaves out a portion. That table furnishes V, J and clone size, whereas the DNA furnished D and trimming. The sample lists roughly 220,000 clones, 70% occurring once. The gene calls are TRBV5-4 and TRBJ2-7, with TRBD2 matching over 8 bases. Sequencing used PBMCs. This clonotype was sampled from a man aged 35 to 55 in good health and CMV-seropositive. The CDR3 DNA follows: TGTGCCAGCAGCTCCCAGCGGGGGCCTTACGAGCAGTACTTC. It translates to CASSSQRGPYEQYF.